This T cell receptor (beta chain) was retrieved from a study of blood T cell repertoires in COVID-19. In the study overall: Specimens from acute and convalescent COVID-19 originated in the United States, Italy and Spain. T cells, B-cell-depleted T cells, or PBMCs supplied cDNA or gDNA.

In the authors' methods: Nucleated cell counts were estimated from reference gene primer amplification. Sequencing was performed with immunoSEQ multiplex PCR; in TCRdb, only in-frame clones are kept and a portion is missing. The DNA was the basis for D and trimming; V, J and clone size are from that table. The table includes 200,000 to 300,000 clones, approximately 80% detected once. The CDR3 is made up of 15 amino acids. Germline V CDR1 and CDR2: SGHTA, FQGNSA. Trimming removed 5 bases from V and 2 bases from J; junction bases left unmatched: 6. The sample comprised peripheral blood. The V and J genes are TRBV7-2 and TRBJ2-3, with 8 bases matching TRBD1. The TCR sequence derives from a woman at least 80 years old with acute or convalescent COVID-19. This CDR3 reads CASSPGGGNTDTQYF. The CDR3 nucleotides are TGTGCCAGCAGCCCAGGGGGCGGAAACACAGATACGCAGTATTTT.